The present TCR beta chain was sequenced within a study of blood T cell repertoires in COVID-19. For the study at large: Samples taken during acute and convalescent COVID-19 were collected in the United States, Italy and Spain. PBMCs, B-cell-depleted T cells, or T cells were the source of the cDNA or gDNA that made up the material.

Germline CDR1 MDHEN, CDR2 SYDVKM. The trim removed 5 bases at V and 5 bases at J, leaving 12 bases unmatched. This CDR3 is built from 15 residues. In the original workflow: Counts of nucleated cells, estimated from reference gene primer amplification, were obtained. This table comes from immunoSEQ multiplex PCR, and its TCRdb copy is limited to in-frame clones, with some not included. The V and J calls and clone size come from that table; D and trimming were worked out from the DNA. The data hold 80,000 to 95,000 clones, with roughly 76% observed a single time. The TCR comes from an elderly woman with active or convalescent COVID-19. The chain is built from TRBV28 and TRBJ2-7; 7 bases agree with TRBD1. The material sequenced was peripheral blood. CDR3 sequence reads: CASSPPGQSYHEQYF. The CDR3 DNA follows: TGTGCCAGCAGTCCCCCGGGACAGTCGTACCACGAGCAGTACTTC. Complete variable domain (other parts from reference TRBV28 and TRBJ2-7): DVKVTQSSRYLVKRTGEKVFLECVQDMDHENMFWYRQDPGLGLRLIYFSYDVKMKEKGDIPEGYSVSREKKERFSLILESASTNQTSMYLCASSPPGQSYHEQYFGPGTRLTVT.